This T cell receptor beta chain came from a study of OX40 agonist ivuxolimab in advanced cancers. For the wider study: The costimulatory receptor OX40 (CD134) was targeted by ivuxolimab, a fully human IgG2 agonistic monoclonal antibody. Intravenous ivuxolimab was administered to patients every 2 weeks at six dose levels: 0.01, 0.1, 0.3, 1.5, 3 and 10 mg/kg. Of the approximately 50 dose-escalation patients, hepatocellular carcinoma was present in roughly 19, melanoma in approximately 15, renal cell carcinoma in 9 and head and neck cancer in 9. The dose-escalation cohort was about 87% male with a mean age of around 64 years, ranging from 23 to 79. Patients were allowed to have had prior anti-PD-1, anti-PD-L1 or anti-CTLA-4 therapy, and around two fifths of the dose-escalation patients had been treated with checkpoint inhibitors. Partial responses occurred in three dose-escalation patients, of whom one had hepatocellular carcinoma and two had cutaneous melanoma. Peripheral TCRbeta sequencing aimed to test whether ivuxolimab altered TCR sequence diversity and caused clonal T-cell expansion. The paper covers the monotherapy dose-escalation part of the phase I ivuxolimab trial, which included N = 52 patients. The research as a whole found: After ivuxolimab, CD8+ T cells had more expanded clones than CD4+ T cells on average. At doses from 0.1 to 3.0 mg/kg, clonal expansion was seen in both CD4+ and CD8+ blood T cells between baseline and week 6. Low levels of normalized T-cell clonal expansion were also seen in some patients who did not respond. Partial responders in the 0.1-3.0 mg/kg groups had among the lowest normalized peripheral clonal expansion, especially among CD8+ T cells. Antigen specificity was not determined for the clonally expanded peripheral T cells.

Genomic DNA was isolated from the sorted cells so that the TCRbeta CDR3 region could be sequenced. TCRbeta CDR3 regions were sequenced using the immunoSEQ Assay. Drawn from immuneACCESS, this table holds only the in-frame rearrangements with V and J called that TCRdb kept. Clones are partly lost; checked studies trace under half to an unresolved V gene and leave the rest unexplained. For this sample the table gives fewer than 65,000 clones, of which almost 95% were detected only once. The ten largest clones capture roughly 19% of the sample. Patients with a history of autoimmune disease or receiving systemic immunosuppression were excluded from the trial. Peripheral blood for TCR sequencing was collected from all dose cohorts at baseline, on cycle 4 day 1, and on cycle 7 day 1. The samples were drawn from a first-in-human, open-label, multicenter phase I dose-escalation trial of ivuxolimab. Adults with locally advanced or metastatic head and neck squamous cell, hepatocellular, melanoma or renal cell carcinoma were enrolled in the trial. Before TCR sequencing, CD4+ and CD8+ T cells were separately sorted from peripheral blood.

Remarks on this clone: Its cognate antigen has yet to be identified. Base qualities are not at hand, and no much larger clone is one base apart.

The CDR3 contains 14 residues, cysteine and phenylalanine counted. The entry retains the CDR3 DNA only, 42 bases that are in frame from base 1. As encoded in the germline V gene, CDR1 is SGHDN while CDR2 is FVKESK. V is clipped by 0 bases and J by 2 bases, and the sequence between their germline boundaries is 2 bases long. The clonotype comes from an adult with an advanced solid tumor such as melanoma, head and neck, liver or kidney cancer. The rearranged segments are TRBV14 and TRBJ2-6; the D gene identity is not certain. The input for sequencing was CD4+ or CD8+ T cells sorted from blood, taken in a trial of the OX40 agonist ivuxolimab. Here the CDR3 is given as CASSQDPGANVLTF. The nucleotide sequence is TGTGCCAGCAGCCAAGATCCTGGGGCCAACGTCCTGACTTTC.